One T cell receptor beta chain is described in this entry. This receptor's antigen is unknown. Within one base of it there is no much larger clone, and no base qualities were kept. The data belong to a study of T-cell memory formation after mild COVID-19 (dated by TCRdb to the early 2020s). Background on the whole study: TCR sequence clusters from the two donors were found to be largely donor specific. Two young, previously healthy adult volunteers made up the cohort, one male and one female. T-cell clones expanding and contracting after mild COVID-19 in two donors were tracked by longitudinal TCRalpha and TCRbeta repertoire sequencing. Broad study findings and their caveats: Whether the second-wave clones peaking on day 37 were SARS-CoV-2 specific was not confirmed. Some responding clones were detected in pre-infection memory, which suggested that pre-existing cross-reactive memory T cells had joined the SARS-CoV-2 response. Clones contracting from day 15 to 85 had balanced CD4/CD8 phenotypes, while a second wave expanding from day 15 to 37 was biased towards CD4+. Contracting CD4+ clones appeared mostly in the CM and EM memory subsets, whereas CD8+ clones were enriched in EMRA. The study covered only a couple of mild cases, and larger cohorts including severe cases with pre-infection samples were considered necessary.

Sequencing took place on an Illumina NovaSeq 6000. Using 5'RACE with constant-segment primers, TCRalpha and TCRbeta cDNA libraries were constructed, with sample barcodes and unique molecular identifiers added in the process. RNA was extracted from every sample with Trizol reagent. Library amplification was performed in two PCR steps, and a second sample barcode and Illumina TruSeq adapters were introduced in the second step. Sequencing of libraries was performed on an Illumina NovaSeq with 2 x 150 bp paired-end reads. The paper's processing steps were these. With migec v1.2.7, reads were demultiplexed and then collapsed into UMI-guided consensus sequences. With mixcr v2.1.11, UMI consensuses were aligned to TRA and TRB V and J templates and assembled into clonotypes. Expanded or contracted clonotypes were those called significant by both edgeR and NoisET, with noise models trained on biological replicates. For edgeR calls, the thresholds were a false discovery rate-adjusted p below 0.01 and a log2 fold-change of 1. PCA with hierarchical clustering of max-normalized trajectories of the 1000 most abundant clonotypes was used as exploratory dynamics analysis. Separately sequenced CD4+ and CD8+ repertoires were used to assign a CD4 or CD8 phenotype to each responding clone. TCRdb reanalyzed the raw reads on its own, using fastp at Q25 for trimming and MiXCR for clone calling, and kept in-frame beta chains. Entries are consolidated by CDR3 protein sequence, retaining the most common genes and DNA. TCRdb, not the original authors, processed these V and J calls. Counted in this sample were fewer than 650,000 distinct CDR3 sequences; 17% of them appeared once. About 8.1% of the sample is held by the ten biggest clonotypes.

V ends up 3 bases short and J 4 bases short, with an unmatched junction base count of 5. The CDR3 contains 15 residues, cysteine and phenylalanine counted. Only the CDR3 region is kept as DNA, spanning 45 bases read in frame from base 1. From a lookup of the germline V gene, CDR1 and CDR2 are SGHRS and YFSETQ. PBMCs were isolated by Ficoll-Paque density gradient centrifugation. The chain uses TRBV5-1 and TRBJ2-2; 8 bases in between match TRBD1. Sequenced: PBMCs or a T cell subset sorted from them (not recorded which). The receptor's source is an adult woman who had mild COVID-19 (a few samples of this study predate the infection). The sample titles of this study are shuffled in the database, so cell type and time point are left out; the donor was told from shared clones. The CDR3 corresponds to CASSSGQASTGELFF. At the DNA level, the sequence is TGCGCCAGCAGCTCGGGACAGGCTAGCACCGGGGAGCTGTTTTTT.